The rows below give T cell receptor beta chains drawn from one sample of a study of blood T cell repertoires in COVID-19. TCRdb's table, derived via immunoSEQ multiplex PCR, lists solely in-frame clones and lacks some. The sample has approximately 180,000 clones, 75% to 90% seen once. The source material was peripheral blood. Every receptor here comes from a man in his 60s with acute or convalescent COVID-19. Both conserved end residues are trimmed from each CDR3.

length,J,V,CDR3
13,TRBJ2-3,TRBV19,ASSITGSSTDTQY
13,TRBJ1-6,TRBV2,ASSPTRGGNSPLH
13,TRBJ2-1,TRBV24-1,ATSDYSAGYNEQF
15,TRBJ2-1,TRBV27,ASSPAKGLAGPNEQF
11,TRBJ2-7,TRBV12-3/TRBV12-4,ASSLQGAGEQY
11,TRBJ1-1,TRBV6-2/TRBV6-3,ASSYMAGTEAF
13,TRBJ2-7,TRBV5-1,ASSLGLASSYEQY
13,TRBJ1-6,TRBV6-5,ASRTGQGRNSPLH
15,TRBJ1-3,TRBV5-1,ASSLVHRGPAGNTIY
13,TRBJ2-7,TRBV9,ASSVGSDSSNEQY
11,TRBJ1-2,TRBV6-5,ASSLQGNYGYT
14,TRBJ1-6,TRBV28,ASSLDRGAYNSPLH
9,TRBJ2-5,TRBV6-5,ASSLLETQY
14,TRBJ2-1,TRBV9,ASSPTTSGSVNEQF
12,TRBJ1-6,TRBV9,ASGRGPGNSPLH
11,TRBJ2-7,TRBV28,ASSLTSRGEQY
13,TRBJ2-7,TRBV7-2,ASSLAASGKNEQY
13,TRBJ2-1,TRBV18,ASSPSSGVYNEQF
11,TRBJ1-1,TRBV11-3,ASSPGRGTEAF
12,TRBJ1-3,TRBV10-1,AIPQGLTGNTIY
10,TRBJ2-7,TRBV25-1,ASSGTGYEQY
12,TRBJ1-2,TRBV19,ASSILAAGRGYT
12,TRBJ1-1,TRBV7-8,ASSLVGGYTEAF
10,TRBJ2-7,TRBV7-9,ASSLHTYEQY
14,TRBJ2-1,TRBV10-3,AISDSAGRIYNEQF
10,TRBJ2-7,TRBV13,ASSLGYYEQY
12,TRBJ1-1,TRBV7-9,ASSLAGANTEAF
14,TRBJ2-5,TRBV7-2,ASSSRITGGRETQY
10,TRBJ1-1,TRBV29-1,SAQTGNTEAF
13,TRBJ2-1,TRBV9,ASSLTGLAGDEQF
15,TRBJ2-4,TRBV4-1,ASSQDGGGLAKNIQY
15,TRBJ1-1,TRBV15,ATSREGGGYMNTEAF
12,TRBJ1-5,TRBV19,ASSLHRANQPQH
14,TRBJ1-5,TRBV7-9,ASSLSADRGNQPQH
11,TRBJ1-2,TRBV6-1,ASSEGARNGYT
13,TRBJ2-5,TRBV5-1,ASSLMGLPQETQY
15,TRBJ1-6,TRBV7-9,ASSRVGQSSYNSPLH
13,TRBJ2-3,TRBV6-2/TRBV6-3,ASSYSGGLSDTQY
12,TRBJ1-2,TRBV7-9,ASSLISSGYGYT
13,TRBJ2-6,TRBV2,ASREGSSGANVLT
12,TRBJ1-5,TRBV7-2,ASSLAATGAPQH
10,TRBJ1-2,TRBV6-5,ASSGPTGGYT
12,TRBJ1-4,TRBV19,ASNLGGAPEKLF
14,TRBJ1-6,TRBV19,ASSIDADRGRSPLH
13,TRBJ1-1,TRBV7-8,ASRGQGAGNTEAF
14,TRBJ1-1,TRBV10-3,AISEPFTGGNTEAF
11,TRBJ1-1,TRBV6-5,ASRTGAGTEAF
13,TRBJ2-1,TRBV5-4,ASSTGTFSYNEQF
12,TRBJ1-5,TRBV18,ASSPPDRVGPQH
12,TRBJ2-7,TRBV3-1/TRBV3-2,ASSLLGQSYQQY
12,TRBJ1-4,TRBV28,ASRTGTGAEKLF
13,TRBJ2-5,TRBV7-9,ASSLVVTPQETQY
11,TRBJ1-4,TRBV29-1,SVNRDSGGKLF
14,TRBJ2-7,TRBV7-9,ASSGGVAGADYEQY
18,TRBJ2-2,TRBV7-3,ASSRRTGGLAGVGTGELF